This TCR beta chain was documented in a study of blood T cell repertoires in COVID-19. In the study overall: COVID-19 samples, acute and convalescent, were from the United States, Italy and Spain. In each case, the material was cDNA or gDNA derived from T cells, B-cell-depleted T cells, or PBMCs.

The trim removed 6 bases at V and 4 bases at J, leaving 8 bases unmatched. The length of the CDR3 is 15 residues. Germline CDR1 SNHLY, CDR2 FYNNEI. Per the original methods: Counts of nucleated cells, estimated from reference gene primer amplification, were obtained. Measured with immunoSEQ multiplex PCR; TCRdb has only the in-frame clones, and not every one. V and J calls and clone size come straight from that table; D and trimming were deduced from the DNA. The sample holds about 160,000 clones, around 81% seen once. The material sequenced was peripheral blood. The sequence was obtained from a man aged 60-69 years with active or convalescent COVID-19. The V call is TRBV2, the J call TRBJ2-5; 10 bases agree with TRBD1. Here the CDR3 reads CASSTGTGVPETQYF. The CDR3 nucleotides are TGTGCCAGCAGCACCGGGACAGGGGTTCCAGAGACCCAGTACTTC. The complete variable domain, with remaining parts taken from reference TRBV2 and TRBJ2-5, reads EPEVTQTPSHQVTQMGQEVILRCVPISNHLYFYWYRQILGQKVEFLVSFYNNEISEKSEIFDDQFSVERPDGSNFTLKIRSTKLEDSAMYFCASSTGTGVPETQYFGPGTRLLVL.